Listed here are 30 T cell receptor beta chains from one sample, sequenced in a study of blood T cell repertoires in COVID-19. Generated by immunoSEQ multiplex PCR, the TCRdb table keeps only in-frame clones and is missing some. The sample has about 160,000 clones, approximately 80% seen once; the top ten hold approximately 15%. Material for sequencing was peripheral blood. The receptors derive from a woman aged 80 or over with acute or convalescent COVID-19.

This chain uses TRBV4-2 with TRBJ2-6; tentatively, D is TRBD1 (5 bases). V lost 2 bases and J lost 0, with 8 bases in between. The germline V gene has CDR1 LGHNA and CDR2 YNFKEQ. The CDR3 is 16 amino acids. In nucleotides, the CDR3 is TGTGCCAGCAGCCAACCGACAGTCTCTGGGGCCAACGTCCTGACTTTC. The encoded protein is CASSQPTVSGANVLTF.

This clone was found a few times. This chain links TRBV7-9 with TRBJ1-4, with no clear D. Deletions cut 3 bases from V and 8 bases from J, with 16 bases between. The germline CDR1 and CDR2 sequences are SEHNR and FQNEAQ (reference sequence). This CDR3 spans 15 amino acids. CDR3: CASSFEEGSGEKLFF. The CDR3 DNA reads TGTGCCAGCAGCTTTGAAGAGGGTTCGGGGGAAAAACTGTTTTTT. The whole variable domain, filled in from reference TRBV7-9 and TRBJ1-4, reads DTGVSQNPRHKITKRGQNVTFRCDPISEHNRLYWYRQTLGQGPEFLTYFQNEAQLEKSRLLSDRFSAERPKGSFSTLEIQRTEQGDSAMYLCASSFEEGSGEKLFFGSGTQLSVL.

The V call is TRBV28, the J call TRBJ1-1; a weak D match, TRBD1 (6 bases). Germline CDR1 MDHEN, CDR2 SYDVKM. The CDR3 covers 13 residues. The V gene lost 6 bases and the J gene lost 10 bases, with 18 bases spanning the gap. CDR3 coding DNA: TGTGCCAGCAGACCCTCTGGCGGCAGGGGAGCTTTCTTT. It encodes CASRPSGGRGAFF.

This chain connects TRBV2 to TRBJ2-3; 9 bases map to TRBD2. The CDR3 has 16 residues. The V gene's germline CDR1 is SNHLY and CDR2 FYNNEI. The V gene end was trimmed by 4 bases and the J gene end by 6 bases; junction bases not matched to a gene: 11. In DNA form, the CDR3 reads TGTGCCAGCAGTGGGCGGACTAGCGCCCTTAGGGATACGCAGTATTTT. This translates into CASSGRTSALRDTQYF.

This clone was observed a few times. The chain joins TRBV15 to TRBJ1-3; 8 bases fit TRBD1. From germline, CDR1 is LNHNV and CDR2 YYDKDF (reference sequence). V shed 0 bases, J shed 0 bases, and the junction held 7 bases outside the gene matches. This CDR3 has 18 residues. The CDR3 DNA reads TGTGCCACCAGCAGAGAGCCCCTCGGGACAGGCTCTGGAAACACCATATATTTT. Translating it yields CATSREPLGTGSGNTIYF.

The V call is TRBV18, the J call TRBJ2-2; 9 bases line up with TRBD1. V shed 4 bases, J shed 8 bases, and the junction held 8 bases outside the gene matches. The CDR3 loop spans 15 amino acids. Germline V gene lookup returns CDR1 KGHSH and CDR2 LQKENI. The CDR3 is CASSLRTGDPGELFF. The CDR3 coding sequence is TGTGCCAGCTCACTAAGGACAGGGGATCCGGGGGAGCTGTTTTTT.

This chain connects TRBV5-1 to TRBJ1-1; a possible D gene is TRBD1 (5 bases). CDR1 is SGHRS, CDR2 YFSETQ, per germline. There are 15 residues in the CDR3. V lost 4 bases and J lost 3, with 16 bases in between. This CDR3 is CASSPGLGYDTEAFF. The CDR3 coding sequence is TGCGCCAGCAGCCCGGGACTGGGTTATGACACTGAAGCTTTCTTT.

The genes are TRBV12-3 or TRBV12-4 and TRBJ1-5, with D tentatively TRBD1 (6 bases). This CDR3 contains 13 residues. Trimming took 7 bases from V and 7 from J, leaving 14 bases between them. CDR3 amino acids: CASTTTGNQPQHF. The CDR3 nucleotides read TGTGCCAGCACTACTACAGGGAACCAGCCCCAGCATTTT.

This chain uses TRBV19 with TRBJ1-5, with D possibly matching TRBD1 (5 bases). V lost 6 bases, J lost 3 bases, and 18 bases lay in between. CDR3 size: 16 residues. Germline V gives CDR1 LNHDA, CDR2 SQIVND (reference sequence). This CDR3 reads CASSRLQGGINQPQHF. The CDR3 DNA sequence: TGTGCCAGTAGCCGCCTCCAGGGCGGGATCAATCAGCCCCAGCATTTT.

This clone came up a few times. The rearrangement links TRBV7-9 to TRBJ2-4; the match to TRBD2 covers 8 bases. V shed 1 base, J shed 0 bases, and the junction held 5 bases outside the gene matches. CDR3 size: 17 residues. The germline gives CDR1 SEHNR, CDR2 FQNEAQ (reference sequence). CDR3 sequence: CASSLGGGGLAKNIQYF. For the CDR3, the DNA is TGTGCCAGCAGCTTAGGAGGCGGGGGGCTAGCCAAAAACATTCAGTACTTC.

The chain carries TRBV6-5 and TRBJ2-3; the match to TRBD1 covers 9 bases. The CDR3 spans 15 residues. V gave up 4 bases and J gave up 2 bases; unmatched junction bases: 4. Germline V gives CDR1 MNHEY, CDR2 SVGAGI. CDR3 amino acids: CASSFWTGDTDTQYF. CDR3 coding DNA: TGTGCCAGCAGTTTCTGGACAGGGGACACAGATACGCAGTATTTT.

The chain couples TRBV5-1 to TRBJ1-1; D not certain. Trimming pared 6 bases from V and 1 base from J, leaving 16 bases between. The CDR3 sequence is 15 residues long. Germline V gene sequence: CDR1 SGHRS, CDR2 YFSETQ. CDR3 DNA: TGCGCCAGCACCCCGGTGGCAGGTTCGAACACTGAAGCTTTCTTT. It yields the protein CASTPVAGSNTEAFF.

The V gene is TRBV18, the J gene TRBJ2-1, with D possibly being TRBD2 (5 bases). Trimming cost V 3 bases and J 5 bases, with 11 bases left between them. The CDR3 spans 14 residues. Germline V gives CDR1 KGHSH, CDR2 LQKENI. The CDR3 DNA sequence: TGTGCCAGCTCACCCACTTTCGGGGACAATGAGCAGTTCTTC. Translated: CASSPTFGDNEQFF.

The V call is TRBV11-2, the J call TRBJ2-2; 9 nucleotides align to TRBD1. V shed 6 bases and J 6 bases; nucleotides not matched to a gene: 11. This CDR3 has 16 amino acids. The V gene's germline CDR1 is SGHAT and CDR2 FQNNGV. The DNA of the CDR3 is TGTGCCAGCAGTTCACCGGGACAGGGCCGTTCCGGGGAGCTGTTTTTT. Amino acids: CASSSPGQGRSGELFF.

The chain combines TRBV3-1 (or the pseudogene TRBV3-2) with TRBJ2-1, with 8 bases that match TRBD2. CDR3 size: 14 residues. The V gene end was trimmed by 4 bases and the J gene end by 5 bases; junction bases not matched to a gene: 4. Germline V gene lookup returns CDR1 LGHDT and CDR2 YNNKEL (reference sequence). The CDR3 coding sequence is TGTGCCAGCAGCCTCGCGGGGGGCAACAATGAGCAGTTCTTC. Its protein is CASSLAGGNNEQFF.

This clone was seen more than once but under ten times. V usage is TRBV6-1 and J usage is TRBJ2-7; D ambiguous. Trimming removed 3 bases at V and 1 base at J, with 4 bases between. CDR3 length: 12 residues. Germline V gene lookup returns CDR1 MNHNS and CDR2 SASEGT. This CDR3 reads CASSESSYEQYF. CDR3 DNA sequence: TGTGCCAGCAGTGAGTCTTCCTACGAGCAGTACTTC.

The rearrangement uses TRBV11-2 and TRBJ1-2, with a tentative D call TRBD1 (5 bases). The CDR3 consists of 12 residues. Trimming removed 2 bases at V and 6 bases at J, with 7 bases between. Germline loops: CDR1 SGHAT, CDR2 FQNNGV. In DNA, the CDR3 is TGTGCCAGCAGCTTACAGGGTGATGGCTACACCTTC. Translated: CASSLQGDGYTF.

This clone was found once. The CDR3 is CASRSVPGANVLTF. The CDR3 nucleotides read TGCGCCAGCAGGAGCGTTCCTGGGGCCAACGTCCTGACTTTC. The genes are TRBV5-1 and TRBJ2-6; D is ambiguous. The CDR3 runs to 14 residues. The germline gives CDR1 SGHRS, CDR2 YFSETQ. Trimming cost V 5 bases and J 2 bases, with 8 bases left between them.

The J gene is TRBJ1-4, the V gene TRBV11-2; TRBD1 matches at 8 bases. Germline assignment: CDR1 SGHAT and CDR2 FQNNGV. Trimming removed 3 bases from V and 2 bases from J; junction bases left unmatched: 2. The CDR3 is 15 amino acids. The CDR3 DNA reads as TGTGCCAGCAGCTTCAACAGGGGGACTAATGAAAAACTGTTTTTT. Translation gives CASSFNRGTNEKLFF.

The chain joins TRBV7-2 to TRBJ2-7; 11 positions agree with TRBD1. CDR3 length equals 15 residues. CDR1 and CDR2 (germline): SGHTA, FQGNSA. V was clipped by 5 bases and J by 5 bases; unmatched bases: 8. CDR3 sequence: CASSLEGTGGDEQYF. CDR3 bases: TGTGCCAGCAGCCTGGAGGGGACAGGGGGTGACGAGCAGTACTTC. Based on the CDR3 plus reference TRBV7-2 and TRBJ2-7, the full variable domain is GAGVSQSPSNKVTEKGKDVELRCDPISGHTALYWYRQSLGQGLEFLIYFQGNSAPDKSGLPSDRFSAERTGGSVSTLTIQRTQQEDSAVYLCASSLEGTGGDEQYFGPGTRLTVT.

The J gene is TRBJ2-5, the V gene TRBV28; D is possibly TRBD2 (6 bases). Trimming pared 2 bases from V and 3 bases from J, leaving 13 bases between. The CDR3 consists of 15 residues. Germline lookup yields CDR1 MDHEN and CDR2 SYDVKM. CDR3 region: CASSLVGGGKETQYF. For the CDR3, the DNA is TGTGCCAGCAGTTTAGTGGGTGGCGGGAAAGAGACCCAGTACTTC.

The J gene is TRBJ2-1, the V gene TRBV7-9, with D perhaps TRBD2 (6 bases). The V end lost 6 bases, the J end lost 9 bases, and 21 bases lay between the germline ends. This CDR3 spans 15 amino acids. The V gene's germline CDR1 is SEHNR and CDR2 FQNEAQ (reference sequence). CDR3: CASRPFPGDGGEQFF. The DNA for the CDR3 is TGTGCCAGCAGGCCGTTTCCGGGAGACGGCGGTGAGCAGTTCTTC.

The V and J genes are TRBV28 and TRBJ1-2, with TRBD1 as a possible D gene (5 bases). This CDR3 has 13 residues. V lost 3 bases, J lost 7 bases, and 12 bases lay in between. CDR1 and CDR2 (germline): MDHEN, SYDVKM. The CDR3 here is CASSLVGGPGYTF. The CDR3, as DNA: TGTGCCAGCAGTTTGGTGGGGGGACCTGGCTACACCTTC.

A single count supports this clone. This chain uses TRBV6-5 with TRBJ2-7; perhaps TRBD2 as D (5 bases). V was shortened by 4 bases and J by 3 bases, with 13 bases between the two germline ends. The CDR3 contains 14 residues. The germline gives CDR1 MNHEY, CDR2 SVGAGI. Here the CDR3 reads CASSSSGRGYEQYF. CDR3 DNA sequence: TGTGCCAGCAGTTCGAGCGGACGTGGCTACGAGCAGTACTTC.

CDR3 protein: CASSPREGSSYNEQFF. The CDR3 coding sequence is TGTGCCAGCAGCCCCCGGGAGGGGAGCTCCTACAATGAGCAGTTCTTC. The chain is built from TRBV28 and TRBJ2-1, with 8 bases lining up with TRBD2. The germline V gene encodes CDR1 MDHEN and CDR2 SYDVKM. The V gene end was trimmed by 6 bases and the J gene end by 0 bases; junction bases not matched to a gene: 7. The CDR3 has 16 amino acids.

This clone has a single count. The J gene is TRBJ1-2, the V gene TRBV28, with 7 bases fitting TRBD1. Germline-derived CDR1 and CDR2 are MDHEN and SYDVKM. The CDR3 length is 12 residues. Trimming removed 6 bases from V and 3 bases from J; junction bases left unmatched: 1. The CDR3 loop is CASSGTDYGYTF. DNA for the CDR3: TGTGCCAGCAGCGGGACAGACTATGGCTACACCTTC.

This clone was counted ten times or more. This sequence joins TRBV19 and TRBJ1-6; the D is unclear. This CDR3 spans 13 amino acids. The V end was cut by 8 bases, the J end by 6 bases, with 11 bases between. Germline V gene sequence: CDR1 LNHDA, CDR2 SQIVND (reference sequence). The DNA of the CDR3 is TGTGCCAGTTCCGGGAGGACTAATTCACCCCTCCACTTT. This encodes CASSGRTNSPLHF.

This clone appeared once. The genes are TRBV30 and TRBJ1-2; D is uncertain. The CDR3 sequence is 15 residues long. Between the trimmed V and J ends, which lost 1 base and 1 base, there was a span of 13 bases. Looked up from germline, CDR1 is GTSNPN and CDR2 is SVGIG (reference sequence). CDR3 region: CAWSARRLFNYGYTF. CDR3 coding DNA: TGTGCCTGGAGTGCTCGGAGGTTGTTTAACTATGGCTACACCTTC.

This chain links TRBV5-4 with TRBJ2-5; 7 bases align to TRBD1. The length of the CDR3 is 14 residues. Per germline, CDR1 SGHNT and CDR2 YYREEE (reference sequence). The J segment lost 1 base and the V segment lost 3 bases, leaving 3 bases of the junction unmatched. The CDR3: CASSSRQGQETQYF. Written as DNA, the CDR3 is TGTGCCAGCAGCTCTCGACAGGGCCAAGAGACCCAGTACTTC.

The CDR3, as DNA: TGCGCCAGCAGCCAGGACAACGTTCTCACTGAAGCTTTCTTT. This sequence encodes CASSQDNVLTEAFF. V gene TRBV5-1 combines with J gene TRBJ1-1, with TRBD1 as a possible D gene (5 bases). The CDR3 totals 14 residues. CDR1 and CDR2 from the germline V gene are SGHRS and YFSETQ. Trimming took 4 bases from V and 4 from J, leaving 14 bases between them.